This TCR beta chain was retrieved from a study of T cells in localized non-small cell lung cancer. Repertoires were generated with immunoSEQ multiplex PCR, while TCRdb's copy carries only in-frame clones and drops some. The data show about 33,000 clones, about 92% seen once. The germline V gene has CDR1 MRHNA and CDR2 SNTAGT. Between the trimmed V and J ends, which lost 0 bases and 3 bases, there was a span of 11 bases. The CDR3 runs to 16 residues. This receptor was obtained from a female donor at least 60 years old with stage I lung adenocarcinoma. The J gene is TRBJ2-2, the V gene TRBV6-4; tentative D call: TRBD1 (6 bases). The material sequenced was peripheral blood, taken before any cancer treatment. The DNA for the CDR3 is TGTGCCAGCAGTGACTCAGGGGGATTATACACCGGGGAGCTGTTTTTT. Protein: CASSDSGGLYTGELFF.